This TCR beta chain was retrieved from a study of glioma-infiltrating T cells. Study-wide results and limits: Non-neoplastic patients had below-expected tissue-blood divergence, while all gliomas exceeded expectation.

This clonotype has only a few counts. Antigen specificity is unknown. This CDR3 comprises 14 residues. Deletions cut 4 bases from V and 5 bases from J, with 14 bases between. TCR alpha and beta CDR3 regions were amplified from RNA using iRepertoire nested multiplex PCR. TCRdb used MiXCR to reprocess the multiplex PCR reads, holding one entry per CDR3 protein. In the table there are 170,000 or so distinct CDR3 sequences, about 46% of which are singletons. This chain uses TRBV12-3 or TRBV12-4 with TRBJ2-5, with D possibly matching TRBD2 (6 bases). This receptor was identified in a human donor with low-grade glioma or glioblastoma, undergoing nonglioma brain surgery, or in good health (not recorded which). Sequencing was carried out using glioma tissue, nonneoplastic brain tissue, or PBMCs (not recorded which). CDR3 region: CASSSPLAGETQYF. The CDR3 region has the DNA TGTGCCAGCAGTTCGCCCTTGGCGGGGGAGACCCAGTACTTC.